This T cell receptor beta chain appears in the sequencing data of a study of technical replicates of blood from a few donors. Trimming cost V 2 bases and J 3 bases; bases outside gene matches: 2. Germline-derived CDR1 and CDR2 are SGHAT and FQNNGV. There are 14 residues in the CDR3. Clones were sequenced by immunoSEQ multiplex PCR, and TCRdb holds only the in-frame ones, with some missing. The sample lists some 11,000 clones, 94% seen once, with 7.2% in the top ten. The receptor was derived from a human donor in good health. The chain combines TRBV11-2 with TRBJ2-7, with TRBD2 matching over 9 bases. Source material: PBMCs. CDR3 in amino acids: CASSLSSGNYEQYF. The CDR3 DNA is TGTGCCAGCAGCTTATCTAGCGGGAACTACGAGCAGTACTTC.